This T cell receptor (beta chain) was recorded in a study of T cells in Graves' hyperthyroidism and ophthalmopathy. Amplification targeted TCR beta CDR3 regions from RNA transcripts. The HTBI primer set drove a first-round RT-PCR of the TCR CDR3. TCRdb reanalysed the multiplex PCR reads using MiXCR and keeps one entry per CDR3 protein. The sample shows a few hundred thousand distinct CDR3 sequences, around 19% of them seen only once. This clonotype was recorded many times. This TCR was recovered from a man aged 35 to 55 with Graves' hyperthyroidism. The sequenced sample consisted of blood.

CDR3 region: CASSNGQIHSNQPQHF. The CDR3 DNA reads TGTGCCAGCAGCAATGGACAGATCCATAGCAATCAGCCCCAGCATTTT. J is TRBJ1-5 and V is TRBV28; tentative D call: TRBD1 (6 bases). The V gene lost 6 bases and the J gene lost 0 bases, with 15 bases spanning the gap. Germline V CDR1 and CDR2: MDHEN, SYDVKM. This CDR3 contains 16 residues.